This note documents a single TCR beta chain sequence. In the original processing: Amplification of reference gene primers provided the estimated nucleated cell counts. Measured with immunoSEQ multiplex PCR; TCRdb has only the in-frame clones, and not every one. The V and J calls and the clone size are those of that table, but D and trimming were determined from the DNA. The sample contains over 200,000 clones, around 82% of which appear only once. The data belong to a study of blood T cell repertoires in COVID-19. About the research overall: From the United States, Italy and Spain came samples of acute and convalescent COVID-19. T cells, B-cell-depleted T cells, or PBMCs supplied cDNA or gDNA.

V gave up 3 bases and J gave up 4 bases, with 13 bases separating them. Germline-derived CDR1 and CDR2 are LGHNA and YSLEER. This CDR3 is built from 15 residues. Source material: peripheral blood. The rearrangement links TRBV4-3 to TRBJ1-5; possible D gene TRBD1, 5 bases. The origin of this receptor is a man aged 35 to 55 with active or convalescent COVID-19. In nucleotides, the CDR3 is TGCGCCAGCAGCCAGGGGACTGGGTGGAATCAGCCCCAGCATTTT. Protein product: CASSQGTGWNQPQHF.